Listed below are T cell receptor beta chains from one sample, sequenced in a study of blood T cell repertoires in COVID-19. Profiling relied on immunoSEQ multiplex PCR, and the TCRdb table lists in-frame clones only, not all of them. The table has fewer than 25,000 clones, about 91% seen once. Sequenced material: peripheral blood. The source of these receptors is an older man with active COVID-19. Each CDR3 is given with its conserved first and last residue. Fields, in order: J gene, D gene, clone size, V gene, CDR3 DNA, CDR3 protein. The D gene is left open where the match is weak. Part of the rows lack a size; the others show once, few, many or a class for expanded clones.

TRBJ2-3 | TRBD2 | - | TRBV6-5 | TGTGCCAGCAGTTTCCAGGGACTAGCGGGAGATACGCAGTATTTT | CASSFQGLAGDTQYF
TRBJ2-7 | - | - | TRBV4-1 | TGCGCCAGCAGCCAAGAAGTCGGGGAGCAGTACTTC | CASSQEVGEQYF
TRBJ1-2 | TRBD1 | - | TRBV4-3 | TGCGCCAGCAGCCCGGACAGGGTCTACGGCTACACCTTC | CASSPDRVYGYTF
TRBJ2-1 | - | - | TRBV5-4 | TGTGCCAGCAGCTTGGGGACGGGGACCTACAATGAGCAGTTCTTC | CASSLGTGTYNEQFF
TRBJ2-7 | TRBD2 | - | TRBV7-2 | TGTGCCAGCAGCGAGGGACTAGCGGGGGTTGAGCAGTACTTC | CASSEGLAGVEQYF
TRBJ2-2 | - | - | TRBV4-3 | TGCGCCAGCAGCCAACTAAAAGGATCATATAGCGGAGGGGTAAACACCGGGGAGCTGTTTTTT | CASSQLKGSYSGGVNTGELFF
TRBJ1-6 | TRBD1 | - | TRBV19 | TGTGCCAGTAGTCCCCGGGACAGGAGGATGGTCTCCTATAATTCACCCCTCCACTTT | CASSPRDRRMVSYNSPLHF
TRBJ1-5 | - | - | TRBV11-3 | TGTGCCAGCAGCTTAGTAGAGGGTACAGATCAGCCCCAGCATTTT | CASSLVEGTDQPQHF
TRBJ2-7 | TRBD1 | once | TRBV4-1 | TGCGCCAGCAGCCCCTCCGGGACAGCTTTCTTTTCCTACGAGCAGTACTTC | CASSPSGTAFFSYEQYF
TRBJ2-7 | - | - | TRBV6-5 | TGTGCCAGCAGTACCTCCTTGGGGACAATATACGAGCAGTACTTC | CASSTSLGTIYEQYF
TRBJ2-4 | TRBD2 | once | TRBV28 | TGTGCCAGCAGTTTATTGGCGGGGAGGGATACCAAAAACATTCAGTACTTC | CASSLLAGRDTKNIQYF
TRBJ2-1 | - | - | TRBV11-2 | TGTGCCAGCAGCTTAGGCAGAGGTTCCTACAATGAGCAGTTCTTC | CASSLGRGSYNEQFF
TRBJ2-2 | TRBD2 | - | TRBV4-3 | TGCGCCAGCAGCCAAGCGCGCGGGAGAGGCACCGGGGAGCTGTTTTTT | CASSQARGRGTGELFF
TRBJ2-3 | - | - | TRBV5-4 | TGTGCCAGCAGCTTGGAAGGGGCAGATACGCAGTATTTT | CASSLEGADTQYF
TRBJ1-5 | TRBD1 | - | TRBV28 | TGTGCCAGCAGACCCGGGACAGGGGCAAATCAGCCCCAGCATTTT | CASRPGTGANQPQHF
TRBJ2-1 | - | - | TRBV1 | TGCACCAGCAGCAGGCGCAGGGCCCCAAATGAGCAGTTCTTC | CTSSRRRAPNEQFF
TRBJ1-4 | - | once | TRBV18 | TGTGCCAGCTCACCTGGGGCGACTAATGAAAAACTGTTTTTT | CASSPGATNEKLFF
TRBJ2-1 | TRBD1 | - | TRBV7-6 | TGTGCCAGCAGCCCCCGGGACAGGGTAAATGAGCAGTTCTTC | CASSPRDRVNEQFF
TRBJ2-1 | TRBD1 | - | TRBV5-4 | TGTGCCAGCAGCAAGGACAGGGGGCTCGGCAATGAGCAGTTCTTC | CASSKDRGLGNEQFF
TRBJ2-1 | TRBD2 | - | TRBV7-6 | TGTGCCAGCAGCTTAGGAACAGCGGGAGGTGAGCAGTTCTTC | CASSLGTAGGEQFF
TRBJ2-1 | TRBD2 | - | TRBV25-1 | TGTGCCAGCAGTGAACTAGCGGACCCCTACAATGAGCAGTTCTTC | CASSELADPYNEQFF
TRBJ1-1 | - | - | TRBV3-1/TRBV3-2 | TGTGCCAGCAGCCAAGATAGTGAAAGCATGAACACTGAAGCTTTCTTT | CASSQDSESMNTEAFF
TRBJ1-3 | TRBD1 | - | TRBV3-1/TRBV3-2 | TGTGCCAGCAGCCAAGATGCAGGGGGCGCGGGAAACACCATATATTTT | CASSQDAGGAGNTIYF
TRBJ2-1 | TRBD2 | - | TRBV5-4 | TGTGCCAGCAGCCCCACCAGGGAGGGAGTGGGGTGGGTGTTCTTC | CASSPTREGVGWVFF
TRBJ2-7 | - | few | TRBV2 | TGTGCCAGCAGTGCTGAGGGCTACGAGCAGTACTTC | CASSAEGYEQYF
TRBJ2-7 | - | - | TRBV2 | TGTGCCAGCAGTGAAGTCCAAACCCTAGACGAGCAGTACTTC | CASSEVQTLDEQYF
TRBJ2-1 | TRBD2 | - | TRBV5-1 | TGCGCCAGCAGCTTGGCCGGCGGGAGCTTTGATGAGCAGTTCTTC | CASSLAGGSFDEQFF
TRBJ2-7 | TRBD2 | - | TRBV7-2 | TGTGCCAGCAGCACCATTAGCGGGGGGGCCGGCGAGCAGTACTTC | CASSTISGGAGEQYF
TRBJ2-2 | - | - | TRBV7-2 | TGTGCCAGCAGCTTTCTCGGGGAGCTGTTTTTT | CASSFLGELFF
TRBJ1-6 | - | few | TRBV27 | TGTGCCAGCAGTTTACAGGGCCCCTATAATTCACCCCTCCACTTT | CASSLQGPYNSPLHF
TRBJ2-7 | TRBD2 | - | TRBV3-1/TRBV3-2 | TGTGCCAGCAGCCCGGGAGGGGGGGGATACTACGAGCAGTACTTC | CASSPGGGGYYEQYF
TRBJ1-3 | - | - | TRBV3-1/TRBV3-2 | TGTGCCAGCAGCCAGCCATCGTTAGTGTCTGGAAACACCATATATTTT | CASSQPSLVSGNTIYF
TRBJ1-1 | - | - | TRBV30 | TGTGCCTGGAGTAAGGGGGCTGAAGCTTTCTTT | CAWSKGAEAFF
TRBJ2-1 | TRBD2 | - | TRBV7-2 | TGTGCCAGCAGCTTATTTAGCGGGGTCTCCTACAATGAGCAGTTCTTC | CASSLFSGVSYNEQFF
TRBJ2-3 | TRBD2 | - | TRBV7-9 | TGTGCCAGCAGCCCCGGGACTAGCGGGGGGTTAGATACGCAGTATTTT | CASSPGTSGGLDTQYF